The 7 T cell receptor beta chains presented below share a single source sample, sequenced in a study of blood T cell repertoires in COVID-19. Generated by immunoSEQ multiplex PCR, the TCRdb table keeps only in-frame clones and is missing some. The sample lists some 16,000 clones; 65% to 90% were seen once. Sample: peripheral blood. The source is a human donor with active COVID-19. The donor label of this sample is uncertain.

This chain joins TRBV7-2 and TRBJ2-2, with D possibly TRBD2 on 6 matching bases. Trimming removed 4 bases from V and 1 base from J, with 10 bases in between. Germline loops: CDR1 SGHTA, CDR2 FQGNSA. CDR3 length equals 15 residues. CDR3 nucleotide sequence: TGTGCCAGCAGCTCCAGGACTATGAACACCGGGGAGCTGTTTTTT. This codes for CASSSRTMNTGELFF.

Relative to its sample, this clone is medium-sized. V is TRBV18 and J is TRBJ2-1; TRBD2 agrees at 11 bases. The V and J ends lost 7 bases and 6 bases, in that order; junction bases with no gene match: 8. Per the germline V gene, CDR1 is KGHSH and CDR2 is LQKENI. There are 15 residues in the CDR3. The CDR3 is CASYSGGASVNEQFF. CDR3 bases: TGTGCCAGCTATAGCGGGGGGGCCTCTGTCAATGAGCAGTTCTTC.

The rearrangement links TRBV3-1 (or the pseudogene TRBV3-2) to TRBJ2-7, with 13 positions matching TRBD2. Germline CDR1 reads LGHDT; CDR2 reads YNNKEL (reference sequence). The CDR3 length is 16 residues. Trimming took 4 bases from V and 2 from J; bases not matched to a gene: 5. CDR3 coding DNA: TGTGCCAGCAGCCCTCTGACTAGCGGGAGGACCTACGAGCAGTACTTC. Translated: CASSPLTSGRTYEQYF.

The chain joins TRBV9 to TRBJ2-3, with a weak D call TRBD2 (6 bases). Trimming stripped 3 bases from V and 2 bases from J, with 10 bases between. The CDR3 has 14 residues. Germline V gives CDR1 SGDLS, CDR2 YYNGEE. CDR3 sequence reads: CASSALAPTDTQYF. Here the CDR3 DNA reads TGTGCCAGCAGCGCACTAGCCCCCACAGATACGCAGTATTTT.

CDR3 coding DNA: TGTGCCAGCGGACTTCGTGCTTTCCCAGATACGCAGTATTTT. It codes for CASGLRAFPDTQYF. This chain joins TRBV27 and TRBJ2-3; TRBD2 is a possible D gene (5 bases). CDR1 and CDR2 (germline): MNHEY, SMNVEV (reference sequence). There are 14 residues in the CDR3. V was trimmed by 8 bases and J by 4 bases, leaving 16 bases between them.

The chain combines TRBV27 with TRBJ1-2; TRBD1 is a possible D gene (6 bases). V dropped 2 bases and J dropped 0 bases, with 10 bases sitting between them. This CDR3 contains 15 residues. Germline CDR1 and CDR2: MNHEY and SMNVEV (reference sequence). For the CDR3, the DNA is TGTGCCAGCAGTTTAGCGGACAGTCCTAACTATGGCTACACCTTC. The encoded protein is CASSLADSPNYGYTF.

The chain has TRBV7-2 and TRBJ1-5, with D perhaps matching TRBD1 (6 bases). This CDR3 region has 14 residues. Germline CDR1 and CDR2: SGHTA and FQGNSA. Trimming took off 5 bases at V and 6 bases at J, with 14 bases between the two ends. The DNA of the CDR3 is TGTGCCAGCAGCATGGGGACACTAACTCAGCCCCAGCATTTT. Translating gives CASSMGTLTQPQHF.